The source of this T cell receptor beta chain is a study of early T cells in non-severe SARS-CoV-2 infection. About the research overall: Sequencing used unsorted whole-blood bulk RNA, so chains lack pairing.

The protocol attached unique molecular identifiers to individual cDNA molecules. One entry per CDR3 protein, called by TCRdb with MiXCR from the 5' RACE reads. The repertoire holds some 45,000 distinct CDR3 sequences, with about 4.1% as singletons. In germline, CDR1 is LGHDT, CDR2 YNNKEL (reference sequence). The length of the CDR3 is 12 residues. Trimming took 1 base from V and 12 from J; bases not matched to a gene: 5. This clonotype was seen ten or more times. This receptor was identified in an adult who was a healthcare worker with PCR-confirmed SARS-CoV-2 infection or an uninfected control (not recorded which). The sequenced sample was whole blood. The V call is TRBV3-1, the J call TRBJ2-7, with 8 nucleotides matching TRBD1. CDR3 DNA sequence: TGTGCCAGCAGCCAAGGGGACAGGAGCTTGTACTTC. It encodes CASSQGDRSLYF.